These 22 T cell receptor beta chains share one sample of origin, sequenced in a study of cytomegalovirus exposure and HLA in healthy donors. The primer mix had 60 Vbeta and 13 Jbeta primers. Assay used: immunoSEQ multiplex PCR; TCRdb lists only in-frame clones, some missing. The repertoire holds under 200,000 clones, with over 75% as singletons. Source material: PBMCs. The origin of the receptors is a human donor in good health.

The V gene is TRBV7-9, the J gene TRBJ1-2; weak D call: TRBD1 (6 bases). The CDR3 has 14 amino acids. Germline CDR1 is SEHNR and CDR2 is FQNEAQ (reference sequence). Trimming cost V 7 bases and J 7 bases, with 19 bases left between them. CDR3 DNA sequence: TGTGCCAGCACCCCCCGAAACAGGGTCGGTGGCTACACCTTC. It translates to CASTPRNRVGGYTF.

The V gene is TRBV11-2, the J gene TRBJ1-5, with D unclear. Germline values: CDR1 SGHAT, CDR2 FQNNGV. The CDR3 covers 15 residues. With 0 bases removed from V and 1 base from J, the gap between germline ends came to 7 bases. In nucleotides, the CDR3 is TGTGCCAGCAGCTTAGATGGCGGAAGCAATCAGCCCCAGCATTTT. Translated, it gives CASSLDGGSNQPQHF.

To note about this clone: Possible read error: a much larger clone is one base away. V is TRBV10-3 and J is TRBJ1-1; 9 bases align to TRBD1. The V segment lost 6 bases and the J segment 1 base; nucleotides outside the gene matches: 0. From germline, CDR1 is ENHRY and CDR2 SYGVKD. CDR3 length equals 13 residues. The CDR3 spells CAIRGQGNTEAFF. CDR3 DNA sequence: TGTGCCATCAGGGGACAGGGGAACACTGAAGCTTTCTTT.

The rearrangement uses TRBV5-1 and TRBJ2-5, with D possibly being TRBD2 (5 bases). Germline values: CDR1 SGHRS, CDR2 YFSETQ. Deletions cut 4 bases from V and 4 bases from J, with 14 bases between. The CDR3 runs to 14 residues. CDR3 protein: CASSPPGNGETQYF. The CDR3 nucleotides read TGCGCCAGCAGCCCACCGGGGAACGGAGAGACCCAGTACTTC.

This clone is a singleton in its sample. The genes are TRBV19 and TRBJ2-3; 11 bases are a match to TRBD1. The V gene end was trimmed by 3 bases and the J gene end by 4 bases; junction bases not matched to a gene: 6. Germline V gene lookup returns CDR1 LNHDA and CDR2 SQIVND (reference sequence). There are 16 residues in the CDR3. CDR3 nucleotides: TGTGCCAGTAGTATCCGGGACAGGGGGTTGGCAGATACGCAGTATTTT. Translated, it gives CASSIRDRGLADTQYF.

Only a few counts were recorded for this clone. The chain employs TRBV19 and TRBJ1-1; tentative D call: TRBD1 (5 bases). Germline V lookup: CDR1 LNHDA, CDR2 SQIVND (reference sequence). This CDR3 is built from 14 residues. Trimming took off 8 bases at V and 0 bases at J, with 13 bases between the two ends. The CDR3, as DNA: TGTGCCAGTGGTCGGGGGATTATGAACACTGAAGCTTTCTTT. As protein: CASGRGIMNTEAFF.

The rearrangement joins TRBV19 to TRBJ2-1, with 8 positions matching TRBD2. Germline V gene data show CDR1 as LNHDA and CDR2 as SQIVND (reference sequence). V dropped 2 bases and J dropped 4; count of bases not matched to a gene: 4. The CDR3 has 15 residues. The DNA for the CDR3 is TGTGCCAGTAGTATACGGGGGGGGGTATACAATGAGCAGTTCTTC. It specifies CASSIRGGVYNEQFF.

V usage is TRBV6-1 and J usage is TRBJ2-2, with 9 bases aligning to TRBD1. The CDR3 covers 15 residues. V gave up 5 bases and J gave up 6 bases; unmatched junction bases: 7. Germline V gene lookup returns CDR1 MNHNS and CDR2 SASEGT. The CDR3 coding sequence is TGTGCCAGCAGTCTACGACAGGGGGGTGCCGGGGAGCTGTTTTTT. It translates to CASSLRQGGAGELFF.

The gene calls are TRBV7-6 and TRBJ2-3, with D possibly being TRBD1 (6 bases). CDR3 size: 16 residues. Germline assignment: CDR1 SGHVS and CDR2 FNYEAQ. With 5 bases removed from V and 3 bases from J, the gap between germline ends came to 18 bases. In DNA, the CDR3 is TGTGCCAGCAGCGGCTTGAGGGGGTCCGAGACAGATACGCAGTATTTT. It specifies CASSGLRGSETDTQYF.

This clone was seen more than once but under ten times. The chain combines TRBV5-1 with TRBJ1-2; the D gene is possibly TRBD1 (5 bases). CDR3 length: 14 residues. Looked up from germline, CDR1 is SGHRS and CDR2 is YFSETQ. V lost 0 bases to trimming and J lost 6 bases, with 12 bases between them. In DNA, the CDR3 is TGCGCCAGCAGCTTGGGACAGCTCCTAAATGGCTACACCTTC. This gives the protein CASSLGQLLNGYTF.

The CDR3 loop reads CASSHPPTSGLSNEQFF. CDR3 DNA: TGCGCCAGCAGCCACCCTCCGACTAGCGGACTAAGCAATGAGCAGTTCTTC. V and J are TRBV4-3 and TRBJ2-1, with 9 bases identical to TRBD2. The trim removed 3 bases at V and 6 bases at J, leaving 12 bases unmatched. Germline-derived CDR1 and CDR2 are LGHNA and YSLEER. The CDR3 is 17 amino acids.

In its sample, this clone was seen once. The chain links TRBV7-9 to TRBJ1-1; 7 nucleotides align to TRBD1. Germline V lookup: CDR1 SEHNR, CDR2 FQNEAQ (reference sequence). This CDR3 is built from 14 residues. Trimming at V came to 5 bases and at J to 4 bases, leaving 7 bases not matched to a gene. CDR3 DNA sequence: TGTGCCAGCAGCAGCAGGGGGACCATCACTGAAGCTTTCTTT. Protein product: CASSSRGTITEAFF. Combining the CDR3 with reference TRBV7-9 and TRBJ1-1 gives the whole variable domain DTGVSQNPRHKITKRGQNVTFRCDPISEHNRLYWYRQTLGQGPEFLTYFQNEAQLEKSRLLSDRFSAERPKGSFSTLEIQRTEQGDSAMYLCASSSRGTITEAFFGQGTRLTVV.

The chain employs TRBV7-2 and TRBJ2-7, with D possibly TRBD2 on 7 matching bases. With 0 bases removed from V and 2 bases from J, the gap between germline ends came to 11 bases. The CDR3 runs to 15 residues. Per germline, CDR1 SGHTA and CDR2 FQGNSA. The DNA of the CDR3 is TGTGCCAGCAGCTTAGCCGGCGGGGGCGCCTACGAGCAGTACTTC. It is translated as CASSLAGGGAYEQYF.

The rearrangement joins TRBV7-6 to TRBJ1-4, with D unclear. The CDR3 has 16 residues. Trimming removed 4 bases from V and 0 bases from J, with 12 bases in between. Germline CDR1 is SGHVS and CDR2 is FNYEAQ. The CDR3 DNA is TGTGCCAGCAGCTACGGGATCGATACAACTAATGAAAAACTGTTTTTT. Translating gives CASSYGIDTTNEKLFF.

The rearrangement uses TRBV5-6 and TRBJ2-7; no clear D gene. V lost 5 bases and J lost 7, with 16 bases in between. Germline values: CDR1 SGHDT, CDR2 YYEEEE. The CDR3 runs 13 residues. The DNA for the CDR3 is TGTGCCAGCAGGTCCCAACTCATGGTTGAGCAGTACTTC. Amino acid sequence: CASRSQLMVEQYF.

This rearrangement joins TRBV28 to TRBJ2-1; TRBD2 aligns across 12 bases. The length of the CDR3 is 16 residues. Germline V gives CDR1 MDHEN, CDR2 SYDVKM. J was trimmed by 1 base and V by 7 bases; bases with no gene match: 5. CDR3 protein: CASNLAGGPSYNEQFF. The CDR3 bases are TGTGCCAGCAATCTAGCGGGGGGGCCTTCCTACAATGAGCAGTTCTTC.

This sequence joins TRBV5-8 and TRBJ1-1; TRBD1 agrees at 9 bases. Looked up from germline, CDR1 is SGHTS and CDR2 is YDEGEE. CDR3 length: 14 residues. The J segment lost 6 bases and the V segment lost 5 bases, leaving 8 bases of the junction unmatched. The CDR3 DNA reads TGTGCCAGCAGTAAACCCGGGACAGGGCCTGAAGCTTTCTTT. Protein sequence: CASSKPGTGPEAFF.

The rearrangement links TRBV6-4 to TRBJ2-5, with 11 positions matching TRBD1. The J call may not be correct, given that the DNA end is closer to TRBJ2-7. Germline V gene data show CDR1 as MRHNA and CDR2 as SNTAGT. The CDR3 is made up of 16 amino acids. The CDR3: CASSDPGTGGSYEQYF. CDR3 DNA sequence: TGTGCCAGCAGTGACCCGGGGACAGGGGGTTCCTACGAGCAGTACTTC.

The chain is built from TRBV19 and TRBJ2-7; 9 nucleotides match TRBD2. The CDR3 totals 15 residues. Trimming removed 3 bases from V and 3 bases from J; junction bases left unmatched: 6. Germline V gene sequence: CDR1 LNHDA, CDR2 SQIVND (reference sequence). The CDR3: CASSIKASGDYEQYF. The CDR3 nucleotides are TGTGCCAGTAGTATTAAGGCTAGCGGGGACTACGAGCAGTACTTC.

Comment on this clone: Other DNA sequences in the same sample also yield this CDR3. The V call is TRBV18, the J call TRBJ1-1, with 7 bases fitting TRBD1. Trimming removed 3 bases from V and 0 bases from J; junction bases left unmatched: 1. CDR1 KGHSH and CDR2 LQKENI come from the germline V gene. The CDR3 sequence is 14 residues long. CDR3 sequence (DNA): TGTGCCAGCTCACCGGGACAGCTGAACACTGAAGCTTTCTTT. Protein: CASSPGQLNTEAFF. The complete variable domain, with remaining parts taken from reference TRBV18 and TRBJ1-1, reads NAGVMQNPRHLVRRRGQEARLRCSPMKGHSHVYWYRQLPEEGLKFMVYLQKENIIDESGMPKERFSAEFPKEGPSILRIQQVVRGDSAAYFCASSPGQLNTEAFFGQGTRLTVV.

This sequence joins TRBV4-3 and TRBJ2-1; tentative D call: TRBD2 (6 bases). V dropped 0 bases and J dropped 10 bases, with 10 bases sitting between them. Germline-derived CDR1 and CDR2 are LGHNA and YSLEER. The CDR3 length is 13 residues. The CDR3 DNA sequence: TGCGCCAGCAGCCAAGATAGCGGCAGGGAGCAGTTCTTC. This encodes CASSQDSGREQFF.

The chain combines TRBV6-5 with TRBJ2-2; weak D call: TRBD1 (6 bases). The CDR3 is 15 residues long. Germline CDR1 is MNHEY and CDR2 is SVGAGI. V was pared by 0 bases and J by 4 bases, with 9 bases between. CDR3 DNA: TGTGCCAGCAGTTACTCTCACAGGGTCACCGGGGAGCTGTTTTTT. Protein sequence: CASSYSHRVTGELFF.